This TCR beta chain was identified in a study of T-cell memory formation after mild COVID-19 (dated by TCRdb to the early 2020s). Some background on the complete study: Most TCR sequence clusters were specific to one of the two donors. In a couple of donors, T-cell clones that expanded and contracted after mild COVID-19 were tracked by sequencing TCRalpha and TCRbeta repertoires over time. The cohort comprised two young, previously healthy adult volunteers, one female and one male. Summary of the overall study and its limitations: The detection of some responding clones in pre-infection memory suggests that pre-existing cross-reactive memory T cells joined the SARS-CoV-2 response. Only two mild cases were covered by the study, and larger cohorts that include severe cases with pre-infection samples were considered necessary. From day 15 to 85, contracting clones showed balanced CD4/CD8 phenotypes, whereas a second wave of clones that expanded from day 15 to 37 leaned towards CD4+. Contracting CD4+ clones were located mainly in the CM and EM memory subsets, whereas CD8+ clones were found to be enriched in EMRA. Whether the second-wave clones peaking on day 37 were SARS-CoV-2 specific was not confirmed.

PBMCs were isolated by Ficoll-Paque density gradient centrifugation. V sheds 6 bases and J sheds 3 bases, leaving 22 bases between their ends. The CDR3 runs 17 residues from the cysteine to the phenylalanine. The DNA shown is the 51-base CDR3, in frame from base 1. CDR1 and CDR2 were assigned from the germline V gene as SGHRS and YFSETQ. A remark on this clonotype: No antigen is known for it. Per-nucleotide qualities are absent, and no much larger clonotype sits a single base away.

TCRdb lists the instrument as Illumina NovaSeq 6000. TCRalpha and TCRbeta cDNA libraries were built by 5'RACE with constant-segment primers, adding sample barcodes and unique molecular identifiers. Trizol reagent was used to extract RNA from every sample. The libraries were amplified in two PCR steps, and the second step added a second sample barcode and Illumina TruSeq adapters. Sequencing of the libraries was done on an Illumina NovaSeq, producing 2 x 150 bp paired-end reads. In the authors' own workflow: Reads were demultiplexed and collapsed into UMI-guided consensus sequences with migec v1.2.7. Using mixcr v2.1.11, UMI consensuses were aligned to TRA and TRB V and J templates and then assembled into clonotypes. Clonotypes were classified as expanded or contracted when called significant by both edgeR and NoisET, with noise models trained on biological replicates. For edgeR calls, the cutoffs were a false discovery rate-adjusted p below 0.01 and a log2 fold-change threshold of 1. As an exploratory analysis of dynamics, max-normalized trajectories of the 1000 most abundant clonotypes were examined with PCA combined with hierarchical clustering. The CD4 or CD8 phenotype of responding clones was assigned using the separately sequenced CD4+ and CD8+ repertoires. TCRdb applied fastp at Q25 and MiXCR to the public reads, then kept only in-frame beta chains. Each entry is one CDR3 protein sequence, shown with its most common DNA and genes. TCRdb's processing, not the authors' own work, is the source of the V and J calls. Across this sample there are 400,000 or so distinct CDR3 sequences, with 20% seen only once. In total, the top ten clones hold more than 8% of the sample.

This clonotype was sampled from an adult woman who had mild COVID-19 (a few samples of this study predate the infection). The sample titles of this study are shuffled in the database, so cell type and time point are left out; the donor was told from shared clones. The rearranged segments are TRBV5-1 and TRBJ2-1, and TRBD2 may be the D gene, going by 6 matching bases. Source material: PBMCs or a T cell subset sorted from them (not recorded which). Read as DNA, the sequence is TGCGCCAGCACCCTGAAACCCCCGGGACTCCTCTACAATGAGCAGTTCTTC. This yields the protein CASTLKPPGLLYNEQFF.